Shown below are 11 T cell receptor beta chains from a single sample sequenced in a study of CD8 T cells in ankylosing spondylitis (dated by TCRdb to about 2017). Results and caveats for the whole study, not just this receptor: Blood from ankylosing spondylitis patients appeared to be characterized by a TCR beta motif composed of eight highly homologous amino acid variants.

These TCRs are of unknown antigen specificity. Library preparation was by 5' RACE. TCRdb lists the instrument as Illumina HiSeq 2500. TCRdb reprocessing: public reads trimmed at Q25 with fastp, clones called with MiXCR, in-frame beta chains kept. CDR3 protein duplicates are merged, each entry listing the most common genes and DNA. This sample is represented by approximately 400,000 distinct CDR3 sequences; roughly 25% of them were singletons. The top ten clonotypes cover over 0.8% of the sample. The sequencing input was blood, either unsorted or a sorted T cell fraction (not recorded which). The source is a male donor with ankylosing spondylitis.

This clonotype was observed a handful of times. The J gene is TRBJ2-3, the V gene TRBV24-1; 7 nucleotides line up with TRBD2. Germline V CDR1 and CDR2: KGHDR, SFDVKD. This CDR3 has 13 residues. V dropped 7 bases and J dropped 5; count of bases not matched to a gene: 5. CDR3 bases: TGTGCCACCAGCGTCCCGGGAGGAGATACGCAGTATTTT. Its translation: CATSVPGGDTQYF.

The chain employs TRBV7-8 and TRBJ1-5, with TRBD1 matching over 7 bases. CDR3 length equals 16 residues. Germline CDR1 is SGHVS and CDR2 is FQNEAQ. Trimming at V came to 1 base and at J to 5 bases, leaving 8 bases not matched to a gene. The CDR3 sequence: CASSLDRQGGDQPQHF. The CDR3 DNA sequence: TGTGCCAGCAGCTTAGACCGTCAGGGGGGCGATCAGCCCCAGCATTTT.

Regarding this clonotype: Mismatch with germline at one junction end may stem from a read error. The V and J genes are TRBV20-1 and TRBJ2-2, with 8 bases lining up with TRBD2. This CDR3 contains 14 residues. Germline CDR1 reads DFQATT; CDR2 reads SNEGSKA (reference sequence). The CDR3 DNA reads TGCAGTGCAAGAGCGGGAGTCGACACCGGGGAGCTGTTTTTT. Its protein is CSARAGVDTGELFF.

The chain links TRBV5-5 to TRBJ1-1; 7 bases map to TRBD1. J was trimmed by 2 bases and V by 1 base; bases with no gene match: 8. This CDR3 contains 16 residues. CDR1 SGHKS and CDR2 YYEKEE come from the germline V gene (reference sequence). CDR3 amino acids: CASSLTPGQVNTEAFF. The CDR3 DNA reads TGTGCCAGCAGCTTGACCCCCGGACAGGTTAACACTGAAGCTTTCTTT. The entire variable domain, with the rest obtained from reference TRBV5-5 and TRBJ1-1, is as follows: DAGVTQSPTHLIKTRGQQVTLRCSPISGHKSVSWYQQVLGQGPQFIFQYYEKEERGRGNFPDRFSARQFPNYSSELNVNALLLGDSALYLCASSLTPGQVNTEAFFGQGTRLTVV.

The chain uses TRBV5-1 and TRBJ2-7; 7 nucleotides agree with TRBD2. V was pared by 4 bases and J by 2 bases, with 9 bases of the junction left unmatched. The CDR3 has 15 residues. Germline values: CDR1 SGHRS, CDR2 YFSETQ. CDR3 protein: CASSQEGLAAYEQYF. The CDR3 DNA reads TGCGCCAGCAGCCAGGAGGGTCTAGCGGCCTACGAGCAGTACTTC.

The chain carries TRBV20-1 and TRBJ2-5, with TRBD2 identical over 12 bases. Germline V lookup: CDR1 DFQATT, CDR2 SNEGSKA (reference sequence). J gave up 5 bases and V 3 bases, and 7 bases lay outside the gene matches. The CDR3 covers 15 residues. CDR3 sequence: CSARNPSGRGETQYF. CDR3 bases: TGCAGTGCTAGGAATCCTAGCGGGAGGGGTGAGACCCAGTACTTC.

This clonotype was recorded a few times. This sequence joins TRBV12-3 or TRBV12-4 and TRBJ1-6; the D is unclear. V shed 5 bases and J shed 7 bases, with 9 bases lying between them. This CDR3 spans 13 amino acids. The CDR3 loop is CASSQYGNSPLHF. The CDR3 DNA reads as TGTGCCAGCAGTCAGTACGGAAATTCACCCCTCCACTTT.

The chain uses TRBV7-2 and TRBJ2-5, with D tentatively TRBD1 (5 bases). V was shortened by 2 bases and J by 3 bases, with 13 bases between the two germline ends. This CDR3 is built from 15 residues. The germline gives CDR1 SGHTA, CDR2 FQGNSA. The CDR3 protein is CASSLRGSPEETQYF. The CDR3 coding sequence is TGTGCCAGCAGCTTAAGGGGTAGCCCCGAAGAGACCCAGTACTTC. Full variable domain (outside the CDR3, taken from reference TRBV7-2 and TRBJ2-5): GAGVSQSPSNKVTEKGKDVELRCDPISGHTALYWYRQSLGQGLEFLIYFQGNSAPDKSGLPSDRFSAERTGGSVSTLTIQRTQQEDSAVYLCASSLRGSPEETQYFGPGTRLLVL.

The gene calls are TRBV7-8 and TRBJ2-7; the D call may be TRBD1 or TRBD2 (5 bases each). The CDR3 has 15 residues. Between the trimmed V and J ends, which lost 1 base and 5 bases, there was a span of 15 bases. Germline V CDR1 and CDR2: SGHVS, FQNEAQ. Written as DNA, the CDR3 is TGTGCCAGCAGCTTAGGGGGACCTTTAATAGACGAGCAGTACGTC. This gives the protein CASSLGGPLIDEQYV.

This clonotype was counted only a few times. The chain recombines TRBV5-1 with TRBJ1-2; 9 nucleotides align to TRBD1. This CDR3 is built from 16 residues. V lost 2 bases, J lost 4 bases, and 9 bases stayed unmatched. From germline, CDR1 is SGHRS and CDR2 YFSETQ. The CDR3: CASSLLTGQGGYGYTF. CDR3 sequence (DNA): TGCGCCAGCAGCTTACTTACGGGACAGGGCGGCTATGGCTACACCTTC.

The chain has TRBV11-2 and TRBJ2-2; no clear D. In germline, CDR1 is SGHAT, CDR2 FQNNGV. This CDR3 comprises 16 residues. V lost 1 base and J 5 bases, leaving 14 bases between the germline ends. CDR3 region: CASSLAGGRVTGELFF. The DNA for the CDR3 is TGTGCCAGCAGCTTAGCTGGCGGTCGGGTTACCGGGGAGCTGTTTTTT.